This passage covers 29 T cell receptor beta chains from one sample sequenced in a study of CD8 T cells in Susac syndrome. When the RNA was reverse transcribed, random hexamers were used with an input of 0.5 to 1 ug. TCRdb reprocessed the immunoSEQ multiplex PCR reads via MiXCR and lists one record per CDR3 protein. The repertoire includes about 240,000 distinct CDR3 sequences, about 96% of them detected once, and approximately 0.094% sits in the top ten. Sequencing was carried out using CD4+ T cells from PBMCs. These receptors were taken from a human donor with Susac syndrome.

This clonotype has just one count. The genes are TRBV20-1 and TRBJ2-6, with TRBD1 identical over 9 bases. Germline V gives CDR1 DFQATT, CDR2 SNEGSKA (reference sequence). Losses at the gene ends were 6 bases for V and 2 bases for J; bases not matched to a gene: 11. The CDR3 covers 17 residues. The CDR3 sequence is CSAEATRTGAGANVLTF. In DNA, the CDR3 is TGCAGTGCGGAGGCGACGAGGACAGGGGCTGGGGCCAACGTCCTGACTTTC.

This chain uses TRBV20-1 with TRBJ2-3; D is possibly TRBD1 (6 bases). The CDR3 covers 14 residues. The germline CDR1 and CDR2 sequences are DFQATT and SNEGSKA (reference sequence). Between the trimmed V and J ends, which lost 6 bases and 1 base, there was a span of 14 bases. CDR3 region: CSAYGDTGTDTQYF. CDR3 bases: TGCAGTGCCTACGGGGACACCGGCACAGATACGCAGTATTTT.

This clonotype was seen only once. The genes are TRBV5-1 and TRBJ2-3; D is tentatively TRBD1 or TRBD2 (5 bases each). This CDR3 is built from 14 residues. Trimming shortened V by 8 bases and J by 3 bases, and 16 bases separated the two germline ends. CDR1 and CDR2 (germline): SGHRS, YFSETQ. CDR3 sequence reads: CASTGTPGTDTQYF. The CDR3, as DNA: TGCGCCAGTACCGGGACCCCGGGGACAGATACGCAGTATTTT. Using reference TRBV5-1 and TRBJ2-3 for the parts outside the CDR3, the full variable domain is KAGVTQTPRYLIKTRGQQVTLSCSPISGHRSVSWYQQTPGQGLQFLFEYFSETQRNKGNFPGRFSGRQFSNSRSEMNVSTLELGDSALYLCASTGTPGTDTQYFGPGTRLTVL.

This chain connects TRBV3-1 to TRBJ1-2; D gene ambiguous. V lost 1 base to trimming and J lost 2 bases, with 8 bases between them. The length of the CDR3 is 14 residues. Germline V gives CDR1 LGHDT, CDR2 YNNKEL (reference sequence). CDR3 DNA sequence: TGTGCCAGCAGCCAAGTGCCAGAGAACTATGGCTACACCTTC. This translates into CASSQVPENYGYTF.

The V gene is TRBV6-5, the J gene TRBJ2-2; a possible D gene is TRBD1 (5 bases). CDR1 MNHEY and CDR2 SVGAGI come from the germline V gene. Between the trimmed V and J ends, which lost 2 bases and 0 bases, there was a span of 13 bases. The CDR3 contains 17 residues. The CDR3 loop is CASSYRGSPANTGELFF. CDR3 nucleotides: TGTGCCAGCAGTTACAGGGGCAGCCCCGCGAACACCGGGGAGCTGTTTTTT.

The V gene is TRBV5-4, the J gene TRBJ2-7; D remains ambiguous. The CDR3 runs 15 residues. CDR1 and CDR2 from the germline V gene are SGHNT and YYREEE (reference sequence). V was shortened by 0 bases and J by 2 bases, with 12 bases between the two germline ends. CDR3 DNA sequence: TGTGCCAGCAGCTTGGCCACTGGCGTAACCTACGAGCAGTACTTC. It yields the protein CASSLATGVTYEQYF.

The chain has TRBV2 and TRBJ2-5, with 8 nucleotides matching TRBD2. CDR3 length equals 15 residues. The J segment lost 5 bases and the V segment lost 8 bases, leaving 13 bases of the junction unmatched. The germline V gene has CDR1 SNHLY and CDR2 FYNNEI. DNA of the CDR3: TGTGCCAGCCTTGGGGAGCGGGAGCATATGGAGACCCAGTACTTC. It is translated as CASLGEREHMETQYF. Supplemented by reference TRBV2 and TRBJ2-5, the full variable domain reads EPEVTQTPSHQVTQMGQEVILRCVPISNHLYFYWYRQILGQKVEFLVSFYNNEISEKSEIFDDQFSVERPDGSNFTLKIRSTKLEDSAMYFCASLGEREHMETQYFGPGTRLLVL.

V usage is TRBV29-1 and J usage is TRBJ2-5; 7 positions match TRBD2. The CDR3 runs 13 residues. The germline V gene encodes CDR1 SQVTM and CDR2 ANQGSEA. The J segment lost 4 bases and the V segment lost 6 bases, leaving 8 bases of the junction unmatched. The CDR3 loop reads CSVERGVRETQYF. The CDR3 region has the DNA TGCAGCGTGGAGCGGGGAGTGCGAGAGACCCAGTACTTC.

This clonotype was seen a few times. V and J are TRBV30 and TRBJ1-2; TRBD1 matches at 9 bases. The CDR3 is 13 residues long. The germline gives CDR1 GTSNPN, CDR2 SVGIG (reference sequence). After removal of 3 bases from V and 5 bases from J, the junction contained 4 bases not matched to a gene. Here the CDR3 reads CAWRGTGNYGYTF. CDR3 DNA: TGTGCCTGGAGGGGGACAGGGAATTATGGCTACACCTTC.

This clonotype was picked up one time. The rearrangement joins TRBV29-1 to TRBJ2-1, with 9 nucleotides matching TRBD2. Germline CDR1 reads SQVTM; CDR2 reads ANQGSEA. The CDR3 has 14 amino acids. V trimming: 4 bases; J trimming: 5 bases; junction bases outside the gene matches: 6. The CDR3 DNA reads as TGCAGCGTTGGGGTAGCGGGAGTAGACAATGAGCAGTTCTTC. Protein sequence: CSVGVAGVDNEQFF.

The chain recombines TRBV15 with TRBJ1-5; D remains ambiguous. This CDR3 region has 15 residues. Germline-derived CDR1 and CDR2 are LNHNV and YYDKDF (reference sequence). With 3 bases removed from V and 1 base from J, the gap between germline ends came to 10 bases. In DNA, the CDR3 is TGTGCCACCAGCAGGGAAGGCAGGAGCAATCAGCCCCAGCATTTT. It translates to CATSREGRSNQPQHF.

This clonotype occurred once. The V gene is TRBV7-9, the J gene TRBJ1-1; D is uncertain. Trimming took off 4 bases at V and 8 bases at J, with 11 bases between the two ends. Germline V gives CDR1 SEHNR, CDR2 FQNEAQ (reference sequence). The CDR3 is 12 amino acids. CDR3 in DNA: TGTGCCAGCAGCTCCGGCTCCACAGAAGCTTTCTTT. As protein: CASSSGSTEAFF.

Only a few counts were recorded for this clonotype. DNA of the CDR3: TGCAGCGCATTCACTCAGGGTTTGAGGACCTACGAGCAGTACTTC. This translates into CSAFTQGLRTYEQYF. This chain joins TRBV29-1 and TRBJ2-7, with D possibly being TRBD1 (5 bases). The V and J ends lost 7 bases and 2 bases respectively, with 21 bases between them. The length of the CDR3 is 15 residues. Germline V lookup: CDR1 SQVTM, CDR2 ANQGSEA.

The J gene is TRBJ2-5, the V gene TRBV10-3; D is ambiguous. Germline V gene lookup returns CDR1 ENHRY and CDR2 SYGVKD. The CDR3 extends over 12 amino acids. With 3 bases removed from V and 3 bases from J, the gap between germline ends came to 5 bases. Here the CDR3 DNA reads TGTGCCATCAGTGACCAAAAAGAGACCCAGTACTTC. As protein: CAISDQKETQYF.

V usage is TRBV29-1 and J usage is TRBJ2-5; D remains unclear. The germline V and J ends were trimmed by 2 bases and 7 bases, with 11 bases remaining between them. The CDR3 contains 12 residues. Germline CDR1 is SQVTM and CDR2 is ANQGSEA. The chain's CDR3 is CSVEQVLGTQYF. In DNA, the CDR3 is TGCAGCGTTGAACAGGTCTTAGGGACCCAGTACTTC.

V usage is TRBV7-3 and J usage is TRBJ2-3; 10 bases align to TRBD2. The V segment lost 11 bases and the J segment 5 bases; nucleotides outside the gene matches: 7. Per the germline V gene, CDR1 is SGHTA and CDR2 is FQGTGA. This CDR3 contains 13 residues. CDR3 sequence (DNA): TGTGCCGGTAGCGGGAGGCCAGGAGATACGCAGTATTTT. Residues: CAGSGRPGDTQYF.

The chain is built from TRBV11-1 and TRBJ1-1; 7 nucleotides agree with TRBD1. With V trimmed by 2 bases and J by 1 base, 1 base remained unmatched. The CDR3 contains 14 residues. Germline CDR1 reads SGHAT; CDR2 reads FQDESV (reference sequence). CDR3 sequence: CASSLKGANTEAFF. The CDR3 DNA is TGTGCCAGCAGCTTAAAGGGGGCGAACACTGAAGCTTTCTTT. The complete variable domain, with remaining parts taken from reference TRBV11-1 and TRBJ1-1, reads EAEVAQSPRYKITEKSQAVAFWCDPISGHATLYWYRQILGQGPELLVQFQDESVVDDSQLPKDRFSAERLKGVDSTLKIQPAELGDSAMYLCASSLKGANTEAFFGQGTRLTVV.

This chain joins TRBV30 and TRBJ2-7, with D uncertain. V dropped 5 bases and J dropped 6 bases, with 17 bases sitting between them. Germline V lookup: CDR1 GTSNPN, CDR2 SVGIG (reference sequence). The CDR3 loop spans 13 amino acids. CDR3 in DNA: TGTGCCTGGGACCGACTGTATTTAGGCGAGCAGTACTTC. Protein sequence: CAWDRLYLGEQYF.

Here the CDR3 DNA reads TGTGCCAGCAGGGGACTCCAGGAGCAGTACTTC. Protein product: CASRGLQEQYF. The rearrangement links TRBV27 to TRBJ2-7; possible D gene TRBD2, 6 bases. In germline, CDR1 is MNHEY, CDR2 SMNVEV (reference sequence). The CDR3 consists of 11 residues. Trimming removed 6 bases from V and 7 bases from J, with 10 bases in between.

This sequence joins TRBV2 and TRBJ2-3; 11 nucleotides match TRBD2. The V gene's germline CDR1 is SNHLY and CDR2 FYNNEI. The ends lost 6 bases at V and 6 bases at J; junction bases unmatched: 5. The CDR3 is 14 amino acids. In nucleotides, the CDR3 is TGTGCCAGCAGAACTAGCGGGAGCGGGGATACGCAGTATTTT. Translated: CASRTSGSGDTQYF.

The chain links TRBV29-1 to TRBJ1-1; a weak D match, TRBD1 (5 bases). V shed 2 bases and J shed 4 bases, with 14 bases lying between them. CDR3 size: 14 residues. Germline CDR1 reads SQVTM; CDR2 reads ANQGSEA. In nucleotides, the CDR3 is TGCAGCGTTGAAAATCAGGGTTGGTTCACTGAAGCTTTCTTT. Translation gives CSVENQGWFTEAFF.

The CDR3 coding sequence is TGTGCCAGCAGCGTGGTGGCAGGGGGCGATCTGGAAAACACCATATATTTT. Translated, it gives CASSVVAGGDLENTIYF. V is TRBV9 and J is TRBJ1-3; 8 bases line up with TRBD1. V was clipped by 2 bases and J by 6 bases; unmatched bases: 13. Germline assignment: CDR1 SGDLS and CDR2 YYNGEE. This CDR3 spans 17 amino acids.

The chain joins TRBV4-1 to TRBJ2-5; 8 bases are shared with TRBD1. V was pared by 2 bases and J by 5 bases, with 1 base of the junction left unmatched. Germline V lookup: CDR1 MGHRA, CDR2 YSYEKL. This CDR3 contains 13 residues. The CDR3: CASSQRQGETQYF. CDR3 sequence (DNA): TGCGCCAGCAGCCAAAGACAGGGGGAGACCCAGTACTTC.

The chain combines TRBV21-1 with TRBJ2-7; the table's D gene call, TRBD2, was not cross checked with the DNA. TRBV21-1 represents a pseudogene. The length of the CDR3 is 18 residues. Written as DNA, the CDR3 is TGTGCCAGCAGTGATGCCCACCTAGCGGGAGGGCCGATTCACGAGCAGTACTTC. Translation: CASSDAHLAGGPIHEQYF.

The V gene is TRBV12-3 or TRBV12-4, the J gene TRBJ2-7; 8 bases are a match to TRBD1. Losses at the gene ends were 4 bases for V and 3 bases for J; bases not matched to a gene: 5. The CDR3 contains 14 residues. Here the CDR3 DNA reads TGTGCCAGCAGTTCAACGGACAGGGTCTACGAGCAGTACTTC. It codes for CASSSTDRVYEQYF.

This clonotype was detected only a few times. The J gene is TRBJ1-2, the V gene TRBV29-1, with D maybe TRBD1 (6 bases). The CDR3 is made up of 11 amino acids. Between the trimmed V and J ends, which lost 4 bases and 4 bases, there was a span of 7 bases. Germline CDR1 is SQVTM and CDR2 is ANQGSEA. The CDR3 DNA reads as TGCAGCGTTGGCAGGGGCTATGGCTACACCTTC. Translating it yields CSVGRGYGYTF.

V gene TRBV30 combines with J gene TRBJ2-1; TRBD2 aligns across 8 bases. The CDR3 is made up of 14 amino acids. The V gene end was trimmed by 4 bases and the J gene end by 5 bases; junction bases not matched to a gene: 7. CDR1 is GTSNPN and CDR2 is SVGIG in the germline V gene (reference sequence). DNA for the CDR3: TGTGCCTGGATAGGTGGCGGGGGGAACAATGAGCAGTTCTTC. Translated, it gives CAWIGGGGNNEQFF. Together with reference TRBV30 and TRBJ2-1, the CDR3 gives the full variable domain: SQTIHQWPATLVQPVGSPLSLECTVEGTSNPNLYWYRQAAGRGLQLLFYSVGIGQISSEVPQNLSASRPQDRQFILSSKKLLLSDSGFYLCAWIGGGGNNEQFFGPGTRLTVL.

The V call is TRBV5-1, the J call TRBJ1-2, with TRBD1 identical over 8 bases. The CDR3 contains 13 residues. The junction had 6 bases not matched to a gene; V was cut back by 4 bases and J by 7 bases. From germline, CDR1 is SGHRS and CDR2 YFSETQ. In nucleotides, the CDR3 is TGCGCCAGCAGCCGGGACAGGACCCCTGGCTACACCTTC. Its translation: CASSRDRTPGYTF.

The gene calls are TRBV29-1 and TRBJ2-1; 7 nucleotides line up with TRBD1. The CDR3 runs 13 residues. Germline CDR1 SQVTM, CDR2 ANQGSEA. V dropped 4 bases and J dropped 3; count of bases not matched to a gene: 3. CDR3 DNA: TGCAGCGTTGTGAGGGACAGCTACAATGAGCAGTTCTTC. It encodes CSVVRDSYNEQFF.